This TCR beta chain was found in a study of T cell repertoires in cytomegalovirus infection. This clonotype was observed a handful of times. TCRdb analysed the reads with MiXCR anew, one entry per CDR3 protein. The data show 300,000 or so distinct CDR3 sequences, around 9.1% seen once. The TCR comes from a human donor in good health (CMV status not recorded). Some clones in this sample may be carry-over from other donors' samples. Sequenced material: PBMCs.

CDR3 bases: TGTGCCAGCAGTTACTCCAGGGGGCTAGAAGGCAATCAGCCCCAGCATTTT. Protein sequence: CASSYSRGLEGNQPQHF. The chain joins TRBV6-5 to TRBJ1-5; 8 nucleotides match TRBD1. CDR1 is MNHEY, CDR2 SVGAGI, per germline. V trimming: 0 bases; J trimming: 2 bases; junction bases outside the gene matches: 6. CDR3 length: 17 amino acids.